This T cell receptor beta chain derives from a study of T cell repertoires in cytomegalovirus infection. General observations from the study: The ex vivo response was dominated by HLA-C-restricted CMV-specific TCR beta clonotypes.

TCRdb fed the reads into MiXCR, producing one record per CDR3 protein. The sample yields approximately 700,000 distinct CDR3 sequences, 35% to 45% seen once. As for this clonotype: No antigen is known for it.

The CDR3 runs 13 residues. Unmatched junction bases numbered 4, after V lost 4 bases and J lost 8 bases. Germline CDR1 is SGHTA and CDR2 is FQGTGA. The sample comprised PBMCs. This chain links TRBV7-3 with TRBJ2-1; the match to TRBD1 covers 8 bases. The clonotype comes from a human donor in good health (CMV status not recorded). Some clones in this sample may be carry-over from other donors' samples. The CDR3 nucleotides are TGTGCCAGCAGCTCGGGACAGGATCATGAGCAGTTCTTC. It yields the protein CASSSGQDHEQFF.